These T cell receptor beta chains were read from a single sample in a study of shared clonotypes between healthy human individuals. Data came from immunoSEQ multiplex PCR; TCRdb stores just in-frame clones and leaves some out. The data contain under 1,100,000 clones, about 77% of them singletons. The material sequenced was memory CD4+ T cells sorted from blood. These receptors were obtained from a man between 18 and 29 years old in good health. Both conserved end residues are part of each CDR3. D genes are given only for firm matches. Expanded clones get a size class; other rows say once, few or many, or leave the size out.

J gene	V gene	clone size	D gene	CDR3 DNA	CDR3 protein
TRBJ2-3	TRBV5-1	.	.	TGCGCCAGCAGCCTTACGGACAGCCTAGATACGCAGTATTTT	CASSLTDSLDTQYF
TRBJ2-3	TRBV9	.	.	TGTGCCAGCAGCGTAGGCGGGTATCTTGGGGATACGCAGTATTTT	CASSVGGYLGDTQYF
TRBJ1-5	TRBV7-6	.	.	TGTGCCAGCAGCTCCTCCGTCAATCAGCCCCAGCATTTT	CASSSSVNQPQHF
TRBJ2-5	TRBV4-2	many	TRBD2	TGTGCCAGCAGCCAATCTAGCGGGGGCCGTCAAGAGACCCAGTACTTC	CASSQSSGGRQETQYF
TRBJ1-5	TRBV2	.	.	TGTGCCAGCAGTGTCATAGGGAATCAGCCCCAGCATTTT	CASSVIGNQPQHF
TRBJ2-3	TRBV7-9	.	.	TGTGCCAGCAGCTTCGGGGGACTCTTACTCACAGATACGCAGTATTTT	CASSFGGLLLTDTQYF
TRBJ2-4	TRBV5-4	.	.	TGTGCCAGCAGCTTGTCGTCGACAGAAAAAAACATTCAGTACTTC	CASSLSSTEKNIQYF
TRBJ1-5	TRBV30	.	.	TGTGCCTGGAGTGACAGGGCGGACCAGCCCCAGCATTTT	CAWSDRADQPQHF
TRBJ2-5	TRBV7-9	.	TRBD2	TGTGCCAGCAGCCGTAGCGGGGGGGCAGCAGAGACCCAGTACTTC	CASSRSGGAAETQYF
TRBJ1-3	TRBV18	.	TRBD1	TGTGCCAGCTCACGTTCCGGACAGGCGGGAAACACCATATATTTT	CASSRSGQAGNTIYF
TRBJ1-1	TRBV9	.	.	TGTGCCAGCAGCGTAGTACCCGGACAGTTGAACACTGAAGCTTTCTTT	CASSVVPGQLNTEAFF
TRBJ1-3	TRBV10-3	.	.	TGTGCCATCAGCCTACAGGTCTCTGGAAACACCATATATTTT	CAISLQVSGNTIYF
TRBJ2-1	TRBV6-1	.	TRBD2	TGTGCCAGCAGTGTGAGTCTAGCGGTTTACAATGAGCAGTTCTTC	CASSVSLAVYNEQFF
TRBJ1-5	TRBV30	.	TRBD1	TGTGCCTGGAGTCCCCGAACAGGGGCCCGTCAGCCCCAGCATTTT	CAWSPRTGARQPQHF
TRBJ2-3	TRBV6-6	once	.	TGTGCCAGCAGGTCCAGGGGGGTAGGGAGCACAGATACGCAGTATTTT	CASRSRGVGSTDTQYF
TRBJ2-7	TRBV7-9	.	.	TGTGCCAGCAGCTTAGGTAACAGCTACTACGAGCAGTACTTC	CASSLGNSYYEQYF
TRBJ2-3	TRBV5-1	.	TRBD1	TGCGCCAGCAGCGCTTCGACAGGGAAAGATACGCAGTATTTT	CASSASTGKDTQYF
TRBJ2-7	TRBV5-6	.	TRBD1	TGTGCCAGCAGCTTGTACCAGGGGGCGTCCGAGCAGTACTTC	CASSLYQGASEQYF
TRBJ2-4	TRBV2	.	.	TGTGCCAGCAGGGAAGACAGACTAGCCAAAAACATTCAGTACTTC	CASREDRLAKNIQYF
TRBJ2-5	TRBV5-1	.	TRBD1	TGCGCCAGCAGCTTGGCCGGACAGGGTTTAGAGACCCAGTACTTC	CASSLAGQGLETQYF
TRBJ1-5	TRBV28	.	.	TGTGCCAGCAGTAATCCCCTCGCAGGGGCCATCAATCAGCCCCAGCATTTT	CASSNPLAGAINQPQHF
TRBJ2-2	TRBV29-1	many	.	TGCAGCGTGCGATCCGCGAACACCGGGGAGCTGTTTTTT	CSVRSANTGELFF
TRBJ1-1	TRBV7-3	.	TRBD1	TGTGCCAGCAGCTTATCCACAGGGGGGAACACTGAAGCTTTCTTT	CASSLSTGGNTEAFF
TRBJ1-6	TRBV5-5	.	TRBD1	TGTGCCAGCAGCTTGCCACAGGGGGAGGCACTGCCCCTCCACTTT	CASSLPQGEALPLHF
TRBJ2-2	TRBV11-2	.	TRBD2	TGTGCCAGCAGCTCTACTAGCGGGGACACCGGGGAGCTGTTTTTT	CASSSTSGDTGELFF
TRBJ2-7	TRBV28	.	TRBD2	TGTGCCAGCAGTCCCTGGACTAGCGGGGGAACAAGCTACGAGCAGTACTTC	CASSPWTSGGTSYEQYF
TRBJ2-2	TRBV2	.	TRBD2	TGTGCCAGCGGGACTAGCGGGAGCTGGGAGCTGTTTTTT	CASGTSGSWELFF
TRBJ2-7	TRBV6-5	.	.	TGTGCCAGCAGTCGGTGGCCCGAGCAGTACTTC	CASSRWPEQYF
TRBJ2-5	TRBV30	.	.	TGTGCCTGGATGGGGATGGAGACCCAGTACTTC	CAWMGMETQYF
TRBJ1-2	TRBV10-3	.	.	TGTGCCATCAGTGGAACGACACCTAACTATGGCTACACCTTC	CAISGTTPNYGYTF
TRBJ2-1	TRBV30	.	TRBD2	TGTGCCTCCCTCACTAGCGGTTTCTACAATGAGCAGTTCTTC	CASLTSGFYNEQFF
TRBJ2-5	TRBV4-1	.	.	TGCGCCAGCAGCCGCGAGCACTTAGAGACCCAGTACTTC	CASSREHLETQYF
TRBJ1-5	TRBV5-1	.	.	TGCGCCAGCAGCCCGGAGGGGGGTAGGGGGCAGCCCCAGCATTTT	CASSPEGGRGQPQHF
TRBJ1-4	TRBV25-1	many	.	TGTGCCAGCAGTGAACTGGAAGGTACTGGTTTTAATGAAAAACTGTTTTTT	CASSELEGTGFNEKLFF
TRBJ1-2	TRBV7-3	.	TRBD1	TGTGCCAGCAGCTCCGGACAGGGCGTGGGCTACACCTTC	CASSSGQGVGYTF
TRBJ2-1	TRBV27	many	.	TGTGCCAGCAGTTTCAAAGGGAATCCACAAACCAACAATGAGCAGTTCTTC	CASSFKGNPQTNNEQFF
TRBJ2-3	TRBV29-1	.	TRBD2	TGCAGCGTTGTACTAGCGGGGGGCCCCGCAGATACGCAGTATTTT	CSVVLAGGPADTQYF
TRBJ1-2	TRBV9	once	TRBD1	TGTGCCAGCAGCATAAGCATGAGACAGGGGGCGAACGGCTACACCTTC	CASSISMRQGANGYTF
TRBJ1-2	TRBV19	.	.	TGTGCCAGTGGTAAAGGAGTAGCTGGATATGGCTACACCTTC	CASGKGVAGYGYTF
TRBJ2-1	TRBV13	.	TRBD2	TGTGCCAGCAGCTCCCGGGACTACACCAATGAGCAGTTCTTC	CASSSRDYTNEQFF
TRBJ1-3	TRBV5-1	.	TRBD1	TGCGCCAGCAGCTCCGGGACAGGGCGAAACACCATATATTTT	CASSSGTGRNTIYF
TRBJ2-7	TRBV5-4	.	.	TGTGCCAGCAGCTTGTGGGGGAAGTCCCTTACCTACGAGCAGTACTTC	CASSLWGKSLTYEQYF
TRBJ2-5	TRBV6-5	.	TRBD1	TGTGCCAGCAGGCCGGGACAGGGTTCCGAGACCCAGTACTTC	CASRPGQGSETQYF
TRBJ2-5	TRBV11-2	.	TRBD2	TGTGCCAGCAGCTTAAACGGGAGGGCAGAGACCCAGTACTTC	CASSLNGRAETQYF
TRBJ2-2	TRBV19	.	TRBD1	TGTGCCAGTAGGGACCGGGACAGGGAGTTCGGGGAGCTGTTTTTT	CASRDRDREFGELFF
TRBJ1-5	TRBV28	.	TRBD1	TGTGCCAGCAGACAGGGGGGCGAAAGCAATCAGCCCCAGCATTTT	CASRQGGESNQPQHF
TRBJ1-5	TRBV4-1	.	.	TGCGCCAGCAGCGGGCAGGGGCACCAGCCCCAGCATTTT	CASSGQGHQPQHF
TRBJ2-3	TRBV2	.	TRBD1	TGTGCCAGCAGGGCACAGGGGGTAGGCACAGATACGCAGTATTTT	CASRAQGVGTDTQYF
TRBJ2-7	TRBV12-5	few	.	TGTGCTAGTGGTTTCAGTTTGGGCTACGAGCAGTACTTC	CASGFSLGYEQYF
TRBJ1-2	TRBV5-1	.	.	TGCGCCAGCAGCGTCTTGGGGGCGGATGGCTACACCTTC	CASSVLGADGYTF
TRBJ1-4	TRBV2	many	TRBD1	TGTGCCAGCAAACAGGGGGCGTCTAATGAAAAACTGTTTTTT	CASKQGASNEKLFF
TRBJ2-3	TRBV27	.	.	TGTGCCAGCAGTTCCCCAGGGGCACAGACAGATACGCAGTATTTT	CASSSPGAQTDTQYF
TRBJ2-1	TRBV2	.	TRBD2	TGTGCCAGCAGGGAACTTACTAGCGGGGGGAACAATGAGCAGTTCTTC	CASRELTSGGNNEQFF
TRBJ1-5	TRBV5-1	once	TRBD1	TGCGCCAGCAGCCCGACAGGGGACGATCAGCCCCAGCATTTT	CASSPTGDDQPQHF
TRBJ1-2	TRBV2	few	TRBD1	TGTGCCAGCAGTGATACCCCGACAGGGGTGGATGGCTACACCTTC	CASSDTPTGVDGYTF
TRBJ1-6	TRBV7-2	.	TRBD1	TGTGCCAGCAGCCCTTCGGGACAGGGGAATTCACCCCTCCACTTT	CASSPSGQGNSPLHF
TRBJ2-2	TRBV2	.	.	TGTGCCAGCAGTGATGAGGGGTACACCGGGGAGCTGTTTTTT	CASSDEGYTGELFF
TRBJ1-2	TRBV18	few	TRBD1	TGTGCCAGCTCACCTATCACAGGGGGAACGGGCTACACCTTC	CASSPITGGTGYTF
TRBJ2-7	TRBV5-5	.	TRBD1	TGTGCCAGCACCCGGACAGGCTCAAACGAGCAGTACTTC	CASTRTGSNEQYF
TRBJ2-2	TRBV27	.	.	TGTGCCAGCAGTTTAATGGGGCGCGTTACCGGGGAGCTGTTTTTT	CASSLMGRVTGELFF